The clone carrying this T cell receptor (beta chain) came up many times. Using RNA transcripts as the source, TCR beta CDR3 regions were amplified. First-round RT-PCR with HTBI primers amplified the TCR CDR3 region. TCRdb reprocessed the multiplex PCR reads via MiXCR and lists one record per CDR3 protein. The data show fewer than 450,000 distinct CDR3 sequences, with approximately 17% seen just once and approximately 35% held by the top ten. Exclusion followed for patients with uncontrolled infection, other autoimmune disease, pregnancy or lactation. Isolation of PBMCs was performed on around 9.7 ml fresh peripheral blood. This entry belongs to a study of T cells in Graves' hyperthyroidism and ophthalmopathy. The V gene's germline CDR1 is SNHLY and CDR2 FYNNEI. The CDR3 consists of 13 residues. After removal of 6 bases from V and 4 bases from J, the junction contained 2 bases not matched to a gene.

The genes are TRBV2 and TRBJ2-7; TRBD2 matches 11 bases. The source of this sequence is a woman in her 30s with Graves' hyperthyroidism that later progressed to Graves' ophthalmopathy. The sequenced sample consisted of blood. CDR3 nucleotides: TGTGCCAGCAGCGGGACTAGCGGTTACGAGCAGTACTTC. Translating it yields CASSGTSGYEQYF.